This entry lists 10 T cell receptor beta chains sequenced from one sample in a study of cytomegalovirus exposure and HLA in healthy donors. PCR amplification relied on 60 Vbeta primers (plus 13 Jbeta primers). Clones were sequenced by immunoSEQ multiplex PCR, and TCRdb holds only the in-frame ones, with some missing. The data show 180,000 or so clones, 76% seen once. Sequenced material: PBMCs. The origin of the receptors is a man younger than 35 in good health and CMV-seronegative.

The chain combines TRBV7-8 with TRBJ2-5; D not certain. The V end was cut by 7 bases, the J end by 1 base, with 4 bases between. Germline assignment: CDR1 SGHVS and CDR2 FQNEAQ. The CDR3 is made up of 11 amino acids. CDR3 residues: CASTRQETQYF. The CDR3 nucleotides read TGTGCCAGCACCCGCCAAGAGACCCAGTACTTC.

The chain combines TRBV4-2 with TRBJ1-5, with 7 bases aligning to TRBD1. Germline V gives CDR1 LGHNA, CDR2 YNFKEQ. The ends lost 0 bases at V and 0 bases at J; junction bases unmatched: 8. The CDR3 sequence is 18 residues long. CDR3 protein: CASSQDRDSYYSNQPQHF. The CDR3, as DNA: TGTGCCAGCAGCCAAGATAGGGACAGCTATTATAGCAATCAGCCCCAGCATTTT.

This chain uses TRBV29-1 with TRBJ2-5, with D perhaps TRBD2 (6 bases). The better agreement between TRBJ2-7 and the DNA end casts doubt on the J call. This CDR3 contains 13 residues. CDR1 is SQVTM, CDR2 ANQGSEA, per germline. CDR3 protein: CSVVSGTSYEQYF. The CDR3 region has the DNA TGCAGCGTTGTTAGCGGAACATCCTACGAGCAGTACTTC.

This clone has only a few counts. This sequence joins TRBV6-1 and TRBJ2-7, with 12 bases fitting TRBD2. The CDR3 runs to 15 residues. The junction had 6 bases not matched to a gene; V was cut back by 0 bases and J by 9 bases. CDR1 is MNHNS, CDR2 SASEGT, per germline. The chain's CDR3 is CASSEASSGGGGQYF. DNA of the CDR3: TGTGCCAGCAGTGAAGCGTCTAGCGGGGGGGGCGGGCAGTACTTC.

The CDR3 DNA sequence: TGTGCCAGTAGTATAGGCGGGGGGGGCAATGAGCAGTTCTTC. This sequence encodes CASSIGGGGNEQFF. The chain combines TRBV19 with TRBJ2-1; 9 bases line up with TRBD2. V dropped 1 base and J dropped 6; count of bases not matched to a gene: 1. Germline lookup yields CDR1 LNHDA and CDR2 SQIVND (reference sequence). The CDR3 totals 14 residues.

The V and J genes are TRBV29-1 and TRBJ2-1; 8 bases line up with TRBD1. Looked up from germline, CDR1 is SQVTM and CDR2 is ANQGSEA. V dropped 7 bases and J dropped 5; count of bases not matched to a gene: 10. The CDR3 loop spans 14 amino acids. CDR3 residues: CSAKVGTGNNEQFF. DNA of the CDR3: TGCAGCGCCAAGGTGGGGACAGGTAACAATGAGCAGTTCTTC.

CDR3 in amino acids: CASSANTSPGELFF. As DNA, the CDR3 is TGTGCCAGCAGTGCCAACACTAGCCCCGGGGAGCTGTTTTTT. This chain uses TRBV6-1 with TRBJ2-2; TRBD2 might be the D (6 bases). With 4 bases removed from V and 6 bases from J, the gap between germline ends came to 12 bases. This CDR3 is 14 amino acids long. Germline V gene lookup returns CDR1 MNHNS and CDR2 SASEGT.

The chain couples TRBV6-4 to TRBJ2-3; 7 bases line up with TRBD1. CDR3 size: 16 residues. Germline lookup yields CDR1 MRHNA and CDR2 SNTAGT. V lost 2 bases and J lost 4; bases outside the gene matches: 9. The CDR3 reads CASSDRDSSTPDTQYF. CDR3 in DNA: TGTGCCAGCAGTGACAGGGACAGTTCCACCCCAGATACGCAGTATTTT.

This clone showed up just a few times. The V gene is TRBV27, the J gene TRBJ2-3; 7 bases match TRBD2. Trimming took 6 bases from V and 5 from J; bases not matched to a gene: 5. This CDR3 has 13 residues. CDR1 MNHEY and CDR2 SMNVEV come from the germline V gene (reference sequence). CDR3 sequence reads: CASSGGSRDTQYF. The CDR3 DNA reads TGTGCCAGCAGCGGGGGGTCGCGAGATACGCAGTATTTT.

The table lists this clone with a count of one. V and J are TRBV10-3 and TRBJ1-2; TRBD1 agrees at 7 bases. The ends lost 6 bases at V and 4 bases at J; junction bases unmatched: 5. The germline gives CDR1 ENHRY, CDR2 SYGVKD. The CDR3 covers 13 residues. The CDR3 nucleotides read TGTGCCATCAGGCGACAGGGTGGCTATGGCTACACCTTC. This codes for CAIRRQGGYGYTF.